One sample yielded the 30 T cell receptor beta chains listed below, sequenced in a study of cytomegalovirus exposure and HLA in healthy donors. Primers: 60 Vbeta forward and 13 Jbeta reverse. Assay used: immunoSEQ multiplex PCR; TCRdb lists only in-frame clones, some missing. Of roughly 63,000 clones listed, 71% are singletons. The material sequenced was PBMCs. The receptors derive from a man aged 50 to 59 in good health and CMV-seropositive.

V gene TRBV14 combines with J gene TRBJ1-1; 7 bases match TRBD1. The CDR3 is made up of 16 amino acids. CDR1 is SGHDN, CDR2 FVKESK, per germline. V shed 3 bases and J 4 bases; nucleotides not matched to a gene: 11. The CDR3 spells CASSHVRGPMSTEAFF. In DNA, the CDR3 is TGTGCCAGCAGCCACGTAAGGGGGCCAATGAGCACTGAAGCTTTCTTT.

J is TRBJ1-1 and V is TRBV29-1; TRBD1 aligns across 8 bases. Germline loops: CDR1 SQVTM, CDR2 ANQGSEA. The CDR3 runs 14 residues. Germline trimming cut 8 bases from V and 4 bases from J; bases unmatched to any gene: 12. The CDR3 reads CSIPVGGQGTEAFF. As DNA, the CDR3 is TGCAGCATCCCCGTAGGAGGACAGGGCACTGAAGCTTTCTTT.

The rearrangement links TRBV5-1 to TRBJ1-2; TRBD1 might be the D (5 bases). CDR1 is SGHRS, CDR2 YFSETQ, per germline. V gave up 3 bases and J gave up 2 bases, with 14 bases separating them. The CDR3 runs 15 residues. As DNA, the CDR3 is TGCGCCAGCAGCTGGGGGGACGGAATCAACTATGGCTACACCTTC. It encodes CASSWGDGINYGYTF.

J is TRBJ2-1 and V is TRBV4-1; the match to TRBD1 covers 7 bases. V dropped 3 bases and J dropped 0; count of bases not matched to a gene: 8. CDR1 is MGHRA and CDR2 is YSYEKL in the germline V gene. This CDR3 is 17 amino acids long. CDR3: CASSHDQGQSSYNEQFF. The CDR3 nucleotides are TGCGCCAGCAGCCATGACCAGGGACAGAGCTCCTACAATGAGCAGTTCTTC.

This clone was observed once. The V call is TRBV5-5, the J call TRBJ2-5; TRBD2 aligns across 7 bases. V lost 0 bases to trimming and J lost 5 bases; unmatched junction nucleotides: 4. Germline V gene sequence: CDR1 SGHKS, CDR2 YYEKEE (reference sequence). CDR3 length equals 14 residues. The CDR3 DNA is TGTGCCAGCAGCTTGGTGGGGCGGGAGGAGACCCAGTACTTC. Protein product: CASSLVGREETQYF. The full variable domain, completed using reference TRBV5-5 and TRBJ2-5, is DAGVTQSPTHLIKTRGQQVTLRCSPISGHKSVSWYQQVLGQGPQFIFQYYEKEERGRGNFPDRFSARQFPNYSSELNVNALLLGDSALYLCASSLVGREETQYFGPGTRLLVL.

This clone occurred once. The V call is TRBV15, the J call TRBJ2-4; TRBD2 agrees at 13 bases. Trimming removed 5 bases from V and 5 bases from J; junction bases left unmatched: 9. This CDR3 has 17 residues. CDR1 and CDR2 from the germline V gene are LNHNV and YYDKDF (reference sequence). For the CDR3, the DNA is TGTGCCACCAGCGTTGGACTAGCGGGAGCGGCGGAAAACATTCAGTACTTC. As protein: CATSVGLAGAAENIQYF.

The chain couples TRBV6-1 to TRBJ2-3, with TRBD2 matching 10 bases. The germline V gene encodes CDR1 MNHNS and CDR2 SASEGT. With 4 bases clipped from V and 6 bases from J, the junction kept 10 bases outside the gene matches. The CDR3 covers 16 residues. This chain's CDR3 is CASSGPSGGMRDTQYF. The CDR3 nucleotides read TGTGCCAGCAGTGGCCCTAGCGGGGGTATGAGGGATACGCAGTATTTT.

The chain has TRBV4-2 and TRBJ2-5; TRBD2 aligns across 7 bases. The last part of the DNA fits TRBJ2-7 better; the J call may be wrong. There are 15 residues in the CDR3. Germline V CDR1 and CDR2: LGHNA, YNFKEQ. CDR3 DNA: TGTGCCAGCAGCCAAAAGCCTCCGGGACTATACGAGCAGTACTTC. This translates into CASSQKPPGLYEQYF.

The chain uses TRBV7-9 and TRBJ2-2; D is ambiguous. V dropped 1 base and J dropped 0 bases, with 6 bases sitting between them. The CDR3 spans 15 residues. The germline V gene encodes CDR1 SEHNR and CDR2 FQNEAQ (reference sequence). CDR3 coding DNA: TGTGCCAGCAGCTTAGTCCTAGCGAACACCGGGGAGCTGTTTTTT. Translation: CASSLVLANTGELFF.

Regarding this clone: At one of its ends the junction is not consistent with the germline gene, which may arise from a read error. This chain uses TRBV5-1 with TRBJ1-5; no clear D. Germline CDR1 SGHRS, CDR2 YFSETQ. This CDR3 comprises 14 residues. CDR3 region: CASSEGNSDQPQHF. Here the CDR3 DNA reads TGCGCCAGCAGTGAAGGGAATAGCGATCAGCCCCAGCATTTT.

V usage is TRBV10-3 and J usage is TRBJ1-5; D is possibly TRBD1 (5 bases). V was shortened by 2 bases and J by 2 bases, with 16 bases between the two germline ends. Germline V CDR1 and CDR2: ENHRY, SYGVKD. CDR3 length: 17 amino acids. The CDR3 sequence is CAISEPPGGGGNQPQHF. CDR3 sequence (DNA): TGTGCCATCAGTGAGCCCCCGGGGGGAGGTGGCAATCAGCCCCAGCATTTT.

The V and J genes are TRBV19 and TRBJ1-6; D ambiguous. CDR3 size: 12 residues. Trimming removed 7 bases from V and 9 bases from J, with 10 bases in between. The germline gives CDR1 LNHDA, CDR2 SQIVND (reference sequence). This chain's CDR3 is CASTAGSSPLHF. In nucleotides, the CDR3 is TGTGCCAGTACCGCGGGGAGTTCACCCCTCCACTTT.

This clone was detected once. The chain uses TRBV27 and TRBJ1-2; TRBD1 matches 7 bases. There are 12 residues in the CDR3. Germline V gene lookup returns CDR1 MNHEY and CDR2 SMNVEV (reference sequence). Trimming at V came to 8 bases and at J to 8 bases, leaving 8 bases not matched to a gene. CDR3 sequence (DNA): TGTGCCAGCGGACAGGTCCGTAGAGGCTACACCTTC. It codes for CASGQVRRGYTF.

This chain joins TRBV5-4 and TRBJ1-2, with D possibly TRBD1 on 6 matching bases. The CDR3 is 17 amino acids. The germline V and J ends were trimmed by 3 bases and 4 bases, with 22 bases remaining between them. The V gene's germline CDR1 is SGHNT and CDR2 YYREEE (reference sequence). CDR3 region: CASSSYTPGETPYGYTF. The CDR3 DNA reads as TGTGCCAGCAGCTCTTATACCCCAGGGGAAACTCCCTATGGCTACACCTTC.

The V and J genes are TRBV7-9 and TRBJ1-5; D is perhaps TRBD1 (6 bases). Trimming pared 1 base from V and 7 bases from J, leaving 11 bases between. The CDR3 is 14 residues long. In germline, CDR1 is SEHNR, CDR2 FQNEAQ (reference sequence). The CDR3 DNA follows: TGTGCCAGCAGCTTAGAGGGGGGGAGGCAGCCCCAGCATTTT. Its translation is CASSLEGGRQPQHF.

With respect to this clone: The conserved phenylalanine or tryptophan is not found at the CDR3 terminus, so this likely reflects a read error. This chain connects TRBV27 to TRBJ1-1, with D possibly TRBD1 on 6 matching bases. Germline CDR1 MNHEY, CDR2 SMNVEV (reference sequence). The CDR3 totals 15 residues. The germline V and J ends were trimmed by 4 bases and 0 bases, with 12 bases remaining between them. The CDR3 sequence is CASSSWTEVNTEAFV. In nucleotides, the CDR3 is TGTGCCAGCAGTTCCTGGACAGAAGTGAACACTGAAGCTTTCGTT.

This clone was counted a few times. The chain uses TRBV2 and TRBJ2-6; 8 bases agree with TRBD1. CDR1 and CDR2 (germline): SNHLY, FYNNEI. There are 16 residues in the CDR3. Trimming took 4 bases from V and 0 from J; bases not matched to a gene: 2. CDR3 residues: CASSGTGGSGANVLTF. For the CDR3, the DNA is TGTGCCAGCAGTGGAACAGGGGGCTCTGGGGCCAACGTCCTGACTTTC.

The V and J genes are TRBV11-2 and TRBJ2-7; 9 nucleotides match TRBD2. CDR3 length equals 16 residues. CDR1 SGHAT and CDR2 FQNNGV come from the germline V gene. Trimming at V came to 2 bases and at J to 5 bases, leaving 10 bases not matched to a gene. CDR3 bases: TGTGCCAGCAGCTTAAGGATTGCTAGCGGGAACGACGAGCAGTACTTC. This translates into CASSLRIASGNDEQYF.

V gene TRBV2 combines with J gene TRBJ1-5; 9 bases are shared with TRBD1. V shed 6 bases, J shed 2 bases, and the junction held 5 bases outside the gene matches. Germline V gene lookup returns CDR1 SNHLY and CDR2 FYNNEI. The CDR3 loop spans 15 amino acids. CDR3 amino acids: CASSEQGAGNQPQHF. The CDR3 nucleotides are TGTGCCAGCAGCGAACAGGGGGCTGGCAATCAGCCCCAGCATTTT. The full variable domain, its missing parts supplied by reference TRBV2 and TRBJ1-5, is EPEVTQTPSHQVTQMGQEVILRCVPISNHLYFYWYRQILGQKVEFLVSFYNNEISEKSEIFDDQFSVERPDGSNFTLKIRSTKLEDSAMYFCASSEQGAGNQPQHFGDGTRLSIL.

The rearrangement links TRBV19 to TRBJ1-1; D is perhaps TRBD1 (6 bases). This CDR3 contains 12 residues. Trimming shortened V by 8 bases and J by 10 bases, and 17 bases separated the two germline ends. Germline V gene lookup returns CDR1 LNHDA and CDR2 SQIVND (reference sequence). The CDR3 DNA reads TGTGCCAGTTTGCATCCGACAGGACGAGCTTTCTTT. This sequence encodes CASLHPTGRAFF.

The CDR3 coding sequence is TGTGCCAGCAAGGGGAAACAGCAGTACTTC. Translation gives CASKGKQQYF. The rearrangement links TRBV2 to TRBJ2-7; D perhaps matches TRBD1 (5 bases). The CDR3 sequence is 10 residues long. Germline V gene data show CDR1 as SNHLY and CDR2 as FYNNEI. V was trimmed by 7 bases and J by 8 bases, leaving 9 bases between them.

The sample holds a few counts of this clone. The genes are TRBV10-2 and TRBJ1-1; weak D call: TRBD1 (5 bases). Trimming shortened V by 9 bases and J by 1 base, and 9 bases separated the two germline ends. The CDR3 runs to 12 residues. Per germline, CDR1 WSHSY and CDR2 SAAADI. CDR3 amino acids: CASGRGNTEAFF. The CDR3 bases are TGCGCCAGTGGGAGGGGGAACACTGAAGCTTTCTTT.

V gene TRBV27 combines with J gene TRBJ2-5; D possibly corresponds to TRBD1 (6 bases). TRBJ2-7 matches the DNA end more closely, so the J call is doubtful. Germline CDR1 and CDR2: MNHEY and SMNVEV (reference sequence). The CDR3 length is 15 residues. The CDR3 loop reads CASSPLDRSYYEQYF. The CDR3 nucleotides are TGTGCCAGCAGTCCCCTCGACAGGAGCTACTACGAGCAGTACTTC.

The V and J genes are TRBV7-9 and TRBJ2-7, with 7 bases identical to TRBD2. In germline, CDR1 is SEHNR, CDR2 FQNEAQ (reference sequence). Losses at the gene ends were 1 base for V and 0 bases for J; bases not matched to a gene: 3. The CDR3 length is 15 residues. This CDR3 is CASSLGLAASYEQYF. CDR3 in DNA: TGTGCCAGCAGCTTAGGACTAGCAGCCTCCTACGAGCAGTACTTC.

The CDR3 region is CASSLTSQAFF. For the CDR3, the DNA is TGTGCCAGTAGTTTGACTTCGCAAGCTTTCTTT. V usage is TRBV19 and J usage is TRBJ1-1, with unresolved D. V dropped 5 bases and J dropped 9 bases, with 10 bases sitting between them. In germline, CDR1 is LNHDA, CDR2 SQIVND (reference sequence). This CDR3 is 11 amino acids long.

This chain joins TRBV2 and TRBJ1-1; a possible D gene is TRBD1 (5 bases). This CDR3 is 14 amino acids long. V gave up 7 bases and J gave up 7 bases, with 19 bases separating them. Germline CDR1 reads SNHLY; CDR2 reads FYNNEI. This chain's CDR3 is CASTSSGEGSEAFF. As DNA, the CDR3 is TGTGCCAGCACATCCTCGGGGGAGGGTAGTGAAGCTTTCTTT.

V usage is TRBV9 and J usage is TRBJ1-1; 9 bases map to TRBD1. Looked up from germline, CDR1 is SGDLS and CDR2 is YYNGEE. Losses at the gene ends were 3 bases for V and 5 bases for J; bases not matched to a gene: 5. CDR3 length: 14 residues. The CDR3 sequence: CASSGQGGWTEAFF. The CDR3 region has the DNA TGTGCCAGCAGCGGACAGGGGGGTTGGACTGAAGCTTTCTTT. The variable domain in full, completed from reference TRBV9 and TRBJ1-1, reads DSGVTQTPKHLITATGQRVTLRCSPRSGDLSVYWYQQSLDQGLQFLIQYYNGEERAKGNILERFSAQQFPDLHSELNLSSLELGDSALYFCASSGQGGWTEAFFGQGTRLTVV.

This clone has more than one count but fewer than ten. V gene TRBV10-1 combines with J gene TRBJ2-3, with D perhaps TRBD2 (6 bases). V shed 4 bases and J shed 3 bases, with 17 bases lying between them. Per the germline V gene, CDR1 is WNHNN and CDR2 is SYGVQD (reference sequence). The CDR3 length is 16 residues. CDR3 DNA: TGCGCCAGCAGTGCGTTTGTTACCGGGGGTACAGATACGCAGTATTTT. The encoded protein is CASSAFVTGGTDTQYF.

V and J are TRBV7-2 and TRBJ1-2; D call uncertain. Trimming removed 0 bases from V and 8 bases from J, with 13 bases in between. This CDR3 has 14 residues. CDR1 is SGHTA, CDR2 FQGNSA, per germline. The CDR3 protein is CASSLARTGGGYTF. The CDR3 region has the DNA TGTGCCAGCAGCTTAGCACGCACCGGAGGGGGCTACACCTTC.

This clone showed up just a few times. The chain combines TRBV9 with TRBJ2-3; no reliable D call. Germline CDR1 SGDLS, CDR2 YYNGEE. V was trimmed by 2 bases and J by 4 bases, leaving 11 bases between them. The CDR3 runs to 14 residues. The CDR3 loop reads CASSVFPKPDTQYF. CDR3 bases: TGTGCCAGCAGCGTGTTTCCGAAGCCAGATACGCAGTATTTT.